This passage covers 18 T cell receptor beta chains from one sample sequenced in a study of blood T cell repertoires in COVID-19. Assay: immunoSEQ multiplex PCR; the TCRdb copy retains only in-frame clones and omits some. The sample comprises roughly 500,000 clones, 80% to 90% of which are singletons, and 0.7% to 1% rests with the top ten. Sequenced: peripheral blood. The receptors were sampled from a man aged 18 to 30 with COVID-19, enrolled during active disease.

The rearrangement uses TRBV19 and TRBJ1-1, with TRBD1 matching over 9 bases. V lost 1 base, J lost 5 bases, and 5 bases stayed unmatched. Germline V gives CDR1 LNHDA, CDR2 SQIVND (reference sequence). This CDR3 region has 15 residues. CDR3 residues: CASSIGTGAMTEAFF. CDR3 nucleotide sequence: TGTGCCAGTAGTATAGGGACAGGGGCTATGACTGAAGCTTTCTTT.

This chain links TRBV29-1 with TRBJ2-1, with D perhaps matching TRBD2 (5 bases). The CDR3 totals 15 residues. V lost 5 bases and J lost 0, with 14 bases in between. Looked up from germline, CDR1 is SQVTM and CDR2 is ANQGSEA. CDR3 in amino acids: CSVMRAQSSYNEQFF. The CDR3 DNA is TGCAGCGTTATGAGGGCCCAAAGCTCCTACAATGAGCAGTTCTTC.

The rearrangement uses TRBV7-2 and TRBJ2-1, with 7 bases lining up with TRBD2. The ends lost 2 bases at V and 1 base at J; junction bases unmatched: 8. Germline V lookup: CDR1 SGHTA, CDR2 FQGNSA. This CDR3 contains 17 residues. CDR3 in amino acids: CASSLWGGRGSYNEQFF. The CDR3 DNA is TGTGCCAGCAGCTTATGGGGGGGGAGAGGGTCCTACAATGAGCAGTTCTTC.

The chain joins TRBV29-1 to TRBJ2-5, with TRBD2 as a possible D gene (5 bases). This CDR3 is 14 amino acids long. V was shortened by 4 bases and J by 2 bases, with 14 bases between the two germline ends. The germline CDR1 and CDR2 sequences are SQVTM and ANQGSEA. The CDR3: CSVVRTGIQETQYF. CDR3 nucleotides: TGCAGCGTTGTACGTACGGGGATACAAGAGACCCAGTACTTC.

The chain combines TRBV7-9 with TRBJ1-5; no reliable D call. Per the germline V gene, CDR1 is SEHNR and CDR2 is FQNEAQ (reference sequence). The CDR3 contains 13 residues. Between the trimmed V and J ends, which lost 1 base and 6 bases, there was a span of 7 bases. CDR3 sequence: CASSLDQSQPQHF. In DNA form, the CDR3 reads TGTGCCAGCAGCTTAGATCAGTCTCAGCCCCAGCATTTT.

The chain has TRBV12-3 or TRBV12-4 and TRBJ2-1, with a tentative D call TRBD1 (5 bases). V lost 3 bases to trimming and J lost 7 bases, with 7 bases between them. CDR3 size: 12 residues. The CDR3 DNA sequence: TGTGCCAGCAGTTTGGGGCAAAATGAGCAGTTCTTC. It yields the protein CASSLGQNEQFF.

The V and J genes are TRBV29-1 and TRBJ1-2; TRBD1 aligns across 8 bases. The CDR3 loop spans 17 amino acids. V trimming: 4 bases; J trimming: 4 bases; junction bases outside the gene matches: 17. Looked up from germline, CDR1 is SQVTM and CDR2 is ANQGSEA. The chain's CDR3 is CSVGSTGGYLDRYGYTF. DNA for the CDR3: TGCAGCGTTGGGAGCACAGGGGGTTATTTAGATCGCTATGGCTACACCTTC.

J is TRBJ2-2 and V is TRBV30; no clear D gene. This CDR3 has 14 amino acids. From germline, CDR1 is GTSNPN and CDR2 SVGIG (reference sequence). V was cut by 3 bases and J by 3 bases, with 11 bases left in between. The chain's CDR3 is CAWSARDYTGELFF. CDR3 nucleotides: TGTGCCTGGAGCGCCCGCGACTACACCGGGGAGCTGTTTTTT. The whole variable domain, filled in from reference TRBV30 and TRBJ2-2, reads SQTIHQWPATLVQPVGSPLSLECTVEGTSNPNLYWYRQAAGRGLQLLFYSVGIGQISSEVPQNLSASRPQDRQFILSSKKLLLSDSGFYLCAWSARDYTGELFFGEGSRLTVL.

V usage is TRBV19 and J usage is TRBJ1-5, with D maybe TRBD1 (5 bases). From germline, CDR1 is LNHDA and CDR2 SQIVND (reference sequence). Trimming removed 0 bases at V and 0 bases at J, with 15 bases between. The CDR3 totals 18 residues. The CDR3 nucleotides are TGTGCCAGTAGTATAGAGGCGACAGCCGTTTATAGCAATCAGCCCCAGCATTTT. Amino acids: CASSIEATAVYSNQPQHF.

This clone has only a few counts. The chain combines TRBV12-3 or TRBV12-4 with TRBJ1-1, with D perhaps matching TRBD1 (6 bases). V lost 6 bases, J lost 6 bases, and 14 bases lay in between. The CDR3 has 13 residues. The CDR3 nucleotides read TGTGCCAGCAGGACGGACAGTTTCGCTGAAGCTTTCTTT. It is translated as CASRTDSFAEAFF.

This chain uses TRBV5-1 with TRBJ2-5; TRBD2 is a possible D gene (5 bases). The germline V gene encodes CDR1 SGHRS and CDR2 YFSETQ. V shed 0 bases and J shed 3 bases, with 9 bases lying between them. This CDR3 comprises 14 residues. CDR3 in amino acids: CASSLGLTEETQYF. CDR3 nucleotide sequence: TGCGCCAGCAGCTTGGGACTAACCGAAGAGACCCAGTACTTC.

The chain has TRBV9 and TRBJ2-1; 8 bases line up with TRBD1. After removal of 4 bases from V and 6 bases from J, the junction contained 9 bases not matched to a gene. Germline V gene data show CDR1 as SGDLS and CDR2 as YYNGEE. CDR3 length equals 15 residues. The CDR3 DNA is TGTGCCAGCAGCCCCGGACAGGGCCCACCCAATGAGCAGTTCTTC. This translates into CASSPGQGPPNEQFF. Using reference TRBV9 and TRBJ2-1 for the parts outside the CDR3, the full variable domain is DSGVTQTPKHLITATGQRVTLRCSPRSGDLSVYWYQQSLDQGLQFLIQYYNGEERAKGNILERFSAQQFPDLHSELNLSSLELGDSALYFCASSPGQGPPNEQFFGPGTRLTVL.

Regarding this clone: In the same sample, other DNA sequences code for this CDR3. This chain links TRBV30 with TRBJ2-7; D possibly corresponds to TRBD2 (5 bases). Trimming cost V 0 bases and J 4 bases, with 7 bases left between them. This CDR3 region has 12 residues. Germline-derived CDR1 and CDR2 are GTSNPN and SVGIG (reference sequence). In DNA form, the CDR3 reads TGTGCCTGGAGTGTTTCGGGGTACGAGCAGTACTTC. Its protein product is CAWSVSGYEQYF.

J is TRBJ2-1 and V is TRBV19; TRBD2 matches at 10 bases. CDR3 length equals 15 residues. V was pared by 6 bases and J by 7 bases, with 9 bases of the junction left unmatched. Germline V gene data show CDR1 as LNHDA and CDR2 as SQIVND (reference sequence). The CDR3, as DNA: TGTGCCAGTAGCTGGTCTAGCGGGAGTAGGAATGAGCAGTTCTTC. Amino acids: CASSWSSGSRNEQFF.

This chain uses TRBV18 with TRBJ2-7, with 10 bases aligning to TRBD1. Germline CDR1 and CDR2: KGHSH and LQKENI. With V trimmed by 4 bases and J by 5 bases, 8 bases remained unmatched. This CDR3 region has 15 residues. The CDR3 sequence: CASSLNGQGGHEQYF. DNA for the CDR3: TGTGCCAGCTCACTGAATGGACAGGGGGGCCACGAGCAGTACTTC.

This clone was seen just once. The chain couples TRBV24-1 to TRBJ1-4; D gene unclear. V lost 4 bases to trimming and J lost 5 bases, with 4 bases between them. The CDR3 consists of 12 residues. Per the germline V gene, CDR1 is KGHDR and CDR2 is SFDVKD. CDR3 sequence: CATSEANEKLFF. In DNA, the CDR3 is TGTGCCACCAGTGAGGCAAATGAAAAACTGTTTTTT.

This clone has just a few counts. This chain's CDR3 is CASSSPDRNYEQYF. CDR3 DNA: TGTGCCAGCAGCTCCCCGGACAGGAACTACGAGCAGTACTTC. This sequence joins TRBV7-6 and TRBJ2-7, with TRBD1 matching over 7 bases. This CDR3 is 14 amino acids long. V was pared by 4 bases and J by 3 bases, with 6 bases of the junction left unmatched. Germline loops: CDR1 SGHVS, CDR2 FNYEAQ. The whole variable domain, remainder taken from reference TRBV7-6 and TRBJ2-7, is GAGVSQSPRYKVTKRGQDVALRCDPISGHVSLYWYRQALGQGPEFLTYFNYEAQQDKSGLPNDRFSAERPEGSISTLTIQRTEQRDSAMYRCASSSPDRNYEQYFGPGTRLTVT.

The genes are TRBV11-2 and TRBJ2-7, with D possibly being TRBD2 (6 bases). The V end lost 1 base, the J end lost 2 bases, and 18 bases lay between the germline ends. Looked up from germline, CDR1 is SGHAT and CDR2 is FQNNGV. The CDR3 is 17 residues long. The CDR3 reads CASSLAGGAMSTYEQYF. The DNA for the CDR3 is TGTGCCAGCAGCTTAGCTGGCGGGGCCATGAGCACCTACGAGCAGTACTTC. The entire variable domain, with the rest obtained from reference TRBV11-2 and TRBJ2-7, is as follows: EAGVAQSPRYKIIEKRQSVAFWCNPISGHATLYWYQQILGQGPKLLIQFQNNGVVDDSQLPKDRFSAERLKGVDSTLKIQPAKLEDSAVYLCASSLAGGAMSTYEQYFGPGTRLTVT.